This TCR beta chain was obtained from a study of T cells in Graves' hyperthyroidism and ophthalmopathy (dated by TCRdb to between 2018 and 2020). For context, the study as a whole: Peripheral blood was collected at initial diagnosis, before any treatment. To identify distinguishing TCR V-J signatures, a discovery cohort of around 100 patients was used, comprising 43 with Graves' ophthalmopathy and around 57 with stable Graves' hyperthyroidism. An independent validation cohort of fewer than 20 hyperthyroidism patients and 17 patients who later progressed to ophthalmopathy tested prospective prediction of ophthalmopathy. For training and testing, the 100 or so patients in the discovery cohort were randomly divided in a 7:3 ratio. In several Graves' hyperthyroidism patients, the study also compared T-cell repertoires from thyroid tissue with T-cell repertoires from blood. After sampling, hyperthyroidism patients received methimazole starting at 30 mg daily, and ophthalmopathy patients received high-dose intravenous methylprednisolone. According to the paper, TCR Vbeta CDR3 sequencing was carried out on 135 peripheral blood samples, which came from more than 40 ophthalmopathy, approximately 78 hyperthyroidism and about 17 progressor patients.

Per the germline V gene, MNHNS is the CDR1 and SASEGT is the CDR2. The CDR3 holds 14 amino acids from the cysteine to the phenylalanine. Kept here is only the CDR3 DNA, which spans 42 bases and is read in frame from base 1. At the junction V is shortened by 10 bases and J by 3 bases; bases outside the gene matches: 6. On the study overall, not on this receptor specifically: Sample size was not statistically predetermined, and investigators were not blinded to group allocation. In validation, progression to ophthalmopathy was predicted by the model with about 70% sensitivity and roughly 76% specificity, a median of approximately 7.1 months before onset. Most expanded thyroid clonotypes (frequency above 0.001) were also detected in blood, a finding suggesting that blood repertoires may reflect thyroid immune responses. A 13 V-J signature model separated ophthalmopathy from stable hyperthyroidism, with around 90% sensitivity and around 84% specificity in cross-validation and 80%/75% in testing.

Graves' hyperthyroidism was defined as stable when no progression to ophthalmopathy occurred over 18 months of follow-up. Hyperthyroidism patients were newly diagnosed, with disease duration under 2 months, and aged 18 to 65 years. Exclusion was applied to patients with uncontrolled infections, other autoimmune diseases, pregnancy or lactation. Diagnoses were based on clinical symptoms, serum thyroxine and TRAb, thyroid ultrasound and orbital computed tomography. PBMCs were isolated from more than 8 ml of fresh peripheral blood by Ficoll-Paque density gradient centrifugation. Trizol reagent was used to extract total RNA, and RNA quality was then checked on an Agilent 2100 Bioanalyzer. Amplification of TCR beta CDR3 regions was carried out from RNA transcripts. A first-round RT-PCR of the TCR CDR3 used the HTBI primer set with the Qiagen OneStep RT-PCR kit. Libraries were constructed in a second round of multiplex PCR, after which size selection and purification were performed. The libraries were sequenced on an Illumina HiSeq2000 using paired-end 100 bp reads. The source study handled its data this way. SOAPnuke was used to process the raw data, with reads discarded if the reads contained adapters or uncalled bases, had a mean Phred below 15, or lacked an exact constant-primer or identifier match. High-quality paired reads were merged with COPE v1.2.5, and unique nucleotide sequences were defined as clonotypes. MiTCR v1.1 was used to align clonotypes to the IMGT TRBV, TRBD and TRBJ reference segments. The analysis was restricted to V-J combinations with a frequency above 0.0001, which together covered 99% to 99.2% of the repertoires. The TCS score was defined as the ratio of F50 (clonal expansion) to E x V (chaos), calculated using BLOSUM62-based TCRdist between CDR3 peptides within each V-J. Welch's t-statistics and random forest reduced several hundred V-J features to 13, which were used in a naive Bayes classifier (R e1071). Starting from the raw public reads, TCRdb applied fastp trimming at Q25, assembled clones with MiXCR and retained in-frame beta chains. Rows are combined by CDR3 protein, so each entry shows the most common genes and DNA. None of the V and J calls come from the authors' own analysis; TCRdb made them. The sample table contains 700,000 or so distinct CDR3 sequences; only one count was recorded for about 16% of them. The top ten hold approximately 8.4% of the sample.

This clonotype occurred a few times. The clone's antigen remains unknown. Nothing much larger sits one base from this clone, and base qualities are not available. This chain joins TRBV6-1 to TRBJ2-5, and 12 junction bases match TRBD2. Sequenced sample: blood. The clonotype originates from a man aged 18 to 35 with Graves' hyperthyroidism. The CDR3 in this case is CAIGTSGYKETQYF. The DNA sequence is given as TGTGCCATAGGGACTAGCGGGTACAAAGAGACCCAGTACTTC.